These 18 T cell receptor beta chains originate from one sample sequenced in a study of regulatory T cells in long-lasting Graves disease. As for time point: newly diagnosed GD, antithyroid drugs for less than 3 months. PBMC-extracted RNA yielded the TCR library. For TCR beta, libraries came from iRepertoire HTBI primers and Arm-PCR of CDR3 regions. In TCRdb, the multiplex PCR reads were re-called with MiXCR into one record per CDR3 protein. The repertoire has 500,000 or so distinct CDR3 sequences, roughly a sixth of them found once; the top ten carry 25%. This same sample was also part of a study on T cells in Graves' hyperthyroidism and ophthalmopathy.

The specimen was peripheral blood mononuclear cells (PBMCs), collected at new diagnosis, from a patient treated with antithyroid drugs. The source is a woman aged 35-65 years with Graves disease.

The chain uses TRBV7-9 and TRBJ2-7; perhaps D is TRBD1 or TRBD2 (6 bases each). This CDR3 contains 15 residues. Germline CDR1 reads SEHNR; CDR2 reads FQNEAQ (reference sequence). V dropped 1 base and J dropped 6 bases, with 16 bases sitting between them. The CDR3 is CASSLGVTGASEQYF. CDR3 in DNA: TGTGCCAGCAGCTTAGGGGTGACGGGGGCTAGCGAGCAGTACTTC. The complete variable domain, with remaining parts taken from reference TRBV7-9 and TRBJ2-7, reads DTGVSQNPRHKITKRGQNVTFRCDPISEHNRLYWYRQTLGQGPEFLTYFQNEAQLEKSRLLSDRFSAERPKGSFSTLEIQRTEQGDSAMYLCASSLGVTGASEQYFGPGTRLTVT.

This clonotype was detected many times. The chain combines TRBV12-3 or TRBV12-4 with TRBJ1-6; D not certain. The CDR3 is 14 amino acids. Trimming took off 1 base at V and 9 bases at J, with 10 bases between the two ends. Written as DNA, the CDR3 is TGTGCCAGCAGTTTAGGTGGGGTTGGTTCACCCCTCCACTTT. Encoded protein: CASSLGGVGSPLHF.

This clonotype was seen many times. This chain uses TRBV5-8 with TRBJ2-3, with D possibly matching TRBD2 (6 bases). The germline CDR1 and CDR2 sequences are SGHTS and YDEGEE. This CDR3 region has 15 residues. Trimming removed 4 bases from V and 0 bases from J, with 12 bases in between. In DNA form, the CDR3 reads TGTGCCAGCAGCCGGGACGGGACTAGCACAGATACGCAGTATTTT. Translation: CASSRDGTSTDTQYF.

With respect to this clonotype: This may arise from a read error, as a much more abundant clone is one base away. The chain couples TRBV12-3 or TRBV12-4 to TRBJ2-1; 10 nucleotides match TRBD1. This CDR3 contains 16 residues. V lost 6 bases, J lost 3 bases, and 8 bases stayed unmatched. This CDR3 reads CASRTRTGGNYNEQFF. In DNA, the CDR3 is TGTGCCAGCAGGACCCGGACAGGGGGAAACTACAATGAGCAGTTCTTC.

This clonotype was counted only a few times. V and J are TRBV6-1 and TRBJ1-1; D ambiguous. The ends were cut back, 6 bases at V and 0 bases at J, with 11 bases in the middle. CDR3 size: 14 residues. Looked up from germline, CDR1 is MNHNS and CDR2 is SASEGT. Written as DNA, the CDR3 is TGTGCCAGCAGAGCCACACTGGTGAACACTGAAGCTTTCTTT. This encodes CASRATLVNTEAFF.

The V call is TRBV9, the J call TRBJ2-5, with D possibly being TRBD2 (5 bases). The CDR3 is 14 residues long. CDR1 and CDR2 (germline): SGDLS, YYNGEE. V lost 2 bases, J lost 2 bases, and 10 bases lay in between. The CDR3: CASSVTPGQETQYF. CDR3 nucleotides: TGTGCCAGCAGCGTTACTCCGGGGCAAGAGACCCAGTACTTC.

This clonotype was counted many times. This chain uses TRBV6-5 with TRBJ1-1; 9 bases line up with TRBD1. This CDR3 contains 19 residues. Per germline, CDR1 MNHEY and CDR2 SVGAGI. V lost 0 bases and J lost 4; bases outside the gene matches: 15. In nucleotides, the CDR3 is TGTGCCAGCAGTTACTCGAAACGACAGGGGGGAAATCGGGGCACTGAAGCTTTCTTT. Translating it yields CASSYSKRQGGNRGTEAFF.

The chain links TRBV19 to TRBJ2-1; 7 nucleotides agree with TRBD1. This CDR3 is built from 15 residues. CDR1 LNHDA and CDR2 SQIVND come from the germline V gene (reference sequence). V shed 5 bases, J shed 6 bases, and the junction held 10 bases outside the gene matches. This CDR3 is CASSLEGALFNEQFF. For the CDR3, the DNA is TGTGCCAGTAGTCTCGAGGGGGCCCTTTTCAATGAGCAGTTCTTC.

The chain's CDR3 is CASSFFPVSEAFF. CDR3 nucleotide sequence: TGTGCCAGCAGCTTTTTTCCAGTATCTGAAGCTTTCTTT. The chain links TRBV7-9 to TRBJ1-1; the D is unclear. This CDR3 has 13 amino acids. Germline values: CDR1 SEHNR, CDR2 FQNEAQ (reference sequence). Between the trimmed V and J ends, which lost 3 bases and 6 bases, there was a span of 11 bases.

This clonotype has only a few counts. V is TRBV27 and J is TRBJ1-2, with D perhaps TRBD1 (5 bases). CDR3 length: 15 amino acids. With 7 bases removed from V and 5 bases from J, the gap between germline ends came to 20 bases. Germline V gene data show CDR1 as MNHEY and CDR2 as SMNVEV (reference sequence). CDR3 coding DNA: TGTGCCAGCACTCCAAAGCCCGACAGCGTGTATGGCTACACCTTC. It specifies CASTPKPDSVYGYTF.

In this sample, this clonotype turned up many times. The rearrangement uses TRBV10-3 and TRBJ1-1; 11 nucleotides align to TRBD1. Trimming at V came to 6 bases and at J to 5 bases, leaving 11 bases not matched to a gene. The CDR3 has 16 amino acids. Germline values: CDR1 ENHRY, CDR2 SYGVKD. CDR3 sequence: CAISPGQGAERTEAFF. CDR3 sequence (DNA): TGTGCCATCAGCCCTGGACAGGGGGCCGAGCGAACTGAAGCTTTCTTT.

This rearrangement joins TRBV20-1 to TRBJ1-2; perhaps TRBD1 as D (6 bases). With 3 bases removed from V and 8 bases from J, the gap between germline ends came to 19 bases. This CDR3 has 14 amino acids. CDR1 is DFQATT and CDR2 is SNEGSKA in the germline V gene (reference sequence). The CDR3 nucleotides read TGCAGTGCTAGGGCAACCTCCAGGGGATCGGGCTACACCTTC. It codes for CSARATSRGSGYTF.

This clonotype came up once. The CDR3 here is CASSYTGGEYNEQFF. CDR3 DNA sequence: TGTGCCAGCAGTTATACCGGGGGGGAATACAATGAGCAGTTCTTC. V usage is TRBV6-9 and J usage is TRBJ2-1; TRBD2 aligns across 8 bases. The trim removed 2 bases at V and 4 bases at J, leaving 4 bases unmatched. Germline V gives CDR1 MNHGY, CDR2 SVAAGI. This CDR3 is built from 15 residues.

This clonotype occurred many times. As DNA, the CDR3 is TGTGCCAGCAGTCTAACATACTCCGGTGAGCAGTTCTTC. Its protein product is CASSLTYSGEQFF. The genes are TRBV6-1 and TRBJ2-1; no reliable D call. Germline V gives CDR1 MNHNS, CDR2 SASEGT. V was trimmed by 5 bases and J by 9 bases, leaving 14 bases between them. The length of the CDR3 is 13 residues.

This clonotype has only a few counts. The CDR3 spells CASSLLAGASYNEQFF. The CDR3 DNA follows: TGCGCCAGCAGCTTGTTAGCGGGGGCTTCCTACAATGAGCAGTTCTTC. The J gene is TRBJ2-1, the V gene TRBV5-1; TRBD2 matches at 9 bases. This CDR3 spans 16 amino acids. Germline assignment: CDR1 SGHRS and CDR2 YFSETQ. Unmatched junction bases numbered 3, after V lost 1 base and J lost 1 base. Complete variable domain (other parts from reference TRBV5-1 and TRBJ2-1): KAGVTQTPRYLIKTRGQQVTLSCSPISGHRSVSWYQQTPGQGLQFLFEYFSETQRNKGNFPGRFSGRQFSNSRSEMNVSTLELGDSALYLCASSLLAGASYNEQFFGPGTRLTVL.

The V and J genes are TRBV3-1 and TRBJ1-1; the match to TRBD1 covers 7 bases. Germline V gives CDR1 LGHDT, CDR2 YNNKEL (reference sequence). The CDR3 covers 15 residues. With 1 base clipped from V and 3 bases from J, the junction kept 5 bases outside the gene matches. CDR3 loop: CASSQVPTGDTEAFF. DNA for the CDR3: TGTGCCAGCAGCCAAGTTCCAACAGGGGACACTGAAGCTTTCTTT.

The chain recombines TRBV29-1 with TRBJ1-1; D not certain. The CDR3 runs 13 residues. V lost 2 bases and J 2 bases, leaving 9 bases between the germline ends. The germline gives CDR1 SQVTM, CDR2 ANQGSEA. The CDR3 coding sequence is TGCAGCGTTGAAAGGGCTTCCAACACTGAAGCTTTCTTT. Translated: CSVERASNTEAFF. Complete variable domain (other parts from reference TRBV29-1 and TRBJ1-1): SAVISQKPSRDICQRGTSLTIQCQVDSQVTMMFWYRQQPGQSLTLIATANQGSEATYESGFVIDKFPISRPNLTFSTLTVSNMSPEDSSIYLCSVERASNTEAFFGQGTRLTVV.

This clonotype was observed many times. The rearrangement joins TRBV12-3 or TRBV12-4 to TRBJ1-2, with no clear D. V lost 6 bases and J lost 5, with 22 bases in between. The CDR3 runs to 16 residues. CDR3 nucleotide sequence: TGTGCCAGCAGCCCGGCGGGATGGGTTAATAGGTATGGCTACACCTTC. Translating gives CASSPAGWVNRYGYTF.